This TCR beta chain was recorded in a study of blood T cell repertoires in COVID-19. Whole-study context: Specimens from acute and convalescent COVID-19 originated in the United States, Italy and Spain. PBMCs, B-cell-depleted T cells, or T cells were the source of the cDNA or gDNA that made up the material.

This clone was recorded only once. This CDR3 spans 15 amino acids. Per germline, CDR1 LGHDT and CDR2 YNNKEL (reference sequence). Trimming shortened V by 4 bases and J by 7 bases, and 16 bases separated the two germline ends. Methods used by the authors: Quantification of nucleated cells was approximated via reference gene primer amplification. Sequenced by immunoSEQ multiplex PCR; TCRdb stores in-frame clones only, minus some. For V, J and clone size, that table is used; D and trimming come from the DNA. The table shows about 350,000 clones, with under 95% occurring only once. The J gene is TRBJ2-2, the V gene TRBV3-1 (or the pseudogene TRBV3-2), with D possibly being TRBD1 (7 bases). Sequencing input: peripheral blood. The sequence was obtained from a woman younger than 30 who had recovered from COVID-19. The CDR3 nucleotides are TGTGCCAGCAGCCGCCGGGCAGGGGGGAACGGGGAGCTGTTTTTT. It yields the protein CASSRRAGGNGELFF.